The 10 T cell receptor beta chains given below trace back to one sample, sequenced in a study of T cells after yellow fever vaccination. TCRdb reprocessed the 5' RACE reads with MiXCR, giving one entry per CDR3 protein. The sample lists roughly 6,100 distinct CDR3 sequences, about 6% occurring once. The starting material was PBMCs, either bulk or a sorted T-cell subset (CD4+, CD8+, memory, or dextramer-sorted; not recorded which), obtained about 2 weeks after the first yellow fever vaccination. These receptors came from a man younger than 30 who received the YFV17D yellow fever vaccine.

In this sample, this clonotype turned up many times. The chain carries TRBV18 and TRBJ1-1; 7 bases agree with TRBD1. This CDR3 has 12 amino acids. V shed 6 bases, J shed 7 bases, and the junction held 5 bases outside the gene matches. Germline-derived CDR1 and CDR2 are KGHSH and LQKENI. CDR3 DNA sequence: TGTGCCAGCTCGGACAGGAGCGTTGAAGCTTTCTTT. It yields the protein CASSDRSVEAFF.

There are many counts of this clonotype. The rearrangement joins TRBV19 to TRBJ1-1, with 7 bases matching TRBD1. CDR1 is LNHDA, CDR2 SQIVND, per germline (reference sequence). The CDR3 covers 17 residues. V lost 5 bases and J lost 3; bases outside the gene matches: 15. The CDR3 loop reads CASSHPSTGPPDTEAFF. The CDR3 DNA is TGTGCCAGTAGTCACCCGTCGACAGGGCCCCCGGACACTGAAGCTTTCTTT.

About this clonotype: Since a much larger clone is just one base distant, this may be a read error. The chain has TRBV6-6 and TRBJ2-1; 7 nucleotides agree with TRBD2. This CDR3 spans 13 amino acids. CDR1 is MNHNY, CDR2 SVGAGI, per germline (reference sequence). J gave up 10 bases and V 9 bases, and 12 bases lay outside the gene matches. CDR3 region: CASYRAGSKEQFF. CDR3 bases: TGTGCCAGTTACCGAGCGGGGTCAAAGGAGCAGTTCTTC.

Ten or more counts support this clonotype. V and J are TRBV19 and TRBJ2-2, with TRBD2 matching over 9 bases. Per germline, CDR1 LNHDA and CDR2 SQIVND (reference sequence). Germline trimming cut 3 bases from V and 3 bases from J; bases unmatched to any gene: 5. The CDR3 runs to 16 residues. DNA for the CDR3: TGTGCCAGTAGTATCTCAGCGGGGGGACACACCGGGGAGCTGTTTTTT. The encoded protein is CASSISAGGHTGELFF.

Within the sample, this clonotype is medium-sized (0.01 to 0.1%). V is TRBV5-1 and J is TRBJ1-6; a possible D gene is TRBD1 (5 bases). The CDR3 extends over 15 amino acids. The V and J ends lost 0 bases and 8 bases respectively, with 12 bases between them. Germline lookup yields CDR1 SGHRS and CDR2 YFSETQ. CDR3 protein: CASSLGDRLYSPLHF. For the CDR3, the DNA is TGCGCCAGCAGCTTGGGGGACCGCCTGTATTCACCCCTCCACTTT.

At least ten counts were recorded for this clonotype. This rearrangement joins TRBV20-1 to TRBJ1-1; D gene ambiguous. Per the germline V gene, CDR1 is DFQATT and CDR2 is SNEGSKA (reference sequence). V dropped 4 bases and J dropped 7 bases, with 13 bases sitting between them. This CDR3 has 12 amino acids. CDR3 loop: CSAKRGTLEAFF. CDR3 sequence (DNA): TGCAGTGCTAAGAGAGGAACACTTGAAGCTTTCTTT.

There are many counts of this clonotype. The V gene is TRBV3-1, the J gene TRBJ1-2; the D gene is possibly TRBD1 (5 bases). The germline V gene encodes CDR1 LGHDT and CDR2 YNNKEL (reference sequence). This CDR3 has 16 amino acids. The V end was cut by 1 base, the J end by 1 base, with 13 bases between. The CDR3 sequence: CASSQVGGVDNYGYTF. The DNA for the CDR3 is TGTGCCAGCAGCCAAGTCGGGGGGGTAGATAACTATGGCTACACCTTC.

This clonotype was recorded at least ten times. This CDR3 reads CASSPHGGAEQYF. The CDR3 region has the DNA TGTGCCAGCAGCCCCCATGGCGGGGCCGAGCAGTACTTC. The chain carries TRBV7-2 and TRBJ2-7; a weak D match, TRBD2 (6 bases). The V gene's germline CDR1 is SGHTA and CDR2 FQGNSA. Trimming took 5 bases from V and 6 from J, leaving 14 bases between them. CDR3 length: 13 amino acids.

This clonotype is termed medium-sized (0.01 to 0.1%). This chain uses TRBV27 with TRBJ2-7; possible D gene TRBD2, 6 bases. This CDR3 is built from 16 residues. The V gene lost 4 bases and the J gene lost 0 bases, with 16 bases spanning the gap. The V gene's germline CDR1 is MNHEY and CDR2 SMNVEV (reference sequence). This chain's CDR3 is CASSSSPGGSSYEQYF. In nucleotides, the CDR3 is TGTGCCAGCAGTTCCTCCCCCGGGGGTAGCTCCTACGAGCAGTACTTC.

This clonotype was seen ten or more times. The chain joins TRBV7-2 to TRBJ1-6; unclear D gene. The length of the CDR3 is 17 residues. The V end lost 4 bases, the J end lost 0 bases, and 13 bases lay between the germline ends. Germline CDR1 is SGHTA and CDR2 is FQGNSA. The CDR3 reads CASSSTVRSSYNSPLHF. As DNA, the CDR3 is TGTGCCAGCAGCTCCACCGTCCGTAGCTCCTATAATTCACCCCTCCACTTT.